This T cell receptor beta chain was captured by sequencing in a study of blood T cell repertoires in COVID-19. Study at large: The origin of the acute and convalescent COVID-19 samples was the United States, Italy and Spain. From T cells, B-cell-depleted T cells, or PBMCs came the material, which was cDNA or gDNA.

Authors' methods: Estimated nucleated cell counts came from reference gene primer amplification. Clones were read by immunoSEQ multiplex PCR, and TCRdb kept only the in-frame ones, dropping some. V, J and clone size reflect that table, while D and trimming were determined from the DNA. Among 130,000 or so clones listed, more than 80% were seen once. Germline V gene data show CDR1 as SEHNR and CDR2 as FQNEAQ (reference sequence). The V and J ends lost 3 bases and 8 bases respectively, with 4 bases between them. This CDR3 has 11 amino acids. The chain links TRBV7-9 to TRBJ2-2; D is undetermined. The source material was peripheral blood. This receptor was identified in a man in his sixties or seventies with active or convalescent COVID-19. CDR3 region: CASSLRGELFF. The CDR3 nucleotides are TGTGCCAGCAGCTTGAGGGGGGAGCTGTTTTTT. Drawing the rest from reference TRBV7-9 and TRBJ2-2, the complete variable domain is DTGVSQNPRHKITKRGQNVTFRCDPISEHNRLYWYRQTLGQGPEFLTYFQNEAQLEKSRLLSDRFSAERPKGSFSTLEIQRTEQGDSAMYLCASSLRGELFFGEGSRLTVL.